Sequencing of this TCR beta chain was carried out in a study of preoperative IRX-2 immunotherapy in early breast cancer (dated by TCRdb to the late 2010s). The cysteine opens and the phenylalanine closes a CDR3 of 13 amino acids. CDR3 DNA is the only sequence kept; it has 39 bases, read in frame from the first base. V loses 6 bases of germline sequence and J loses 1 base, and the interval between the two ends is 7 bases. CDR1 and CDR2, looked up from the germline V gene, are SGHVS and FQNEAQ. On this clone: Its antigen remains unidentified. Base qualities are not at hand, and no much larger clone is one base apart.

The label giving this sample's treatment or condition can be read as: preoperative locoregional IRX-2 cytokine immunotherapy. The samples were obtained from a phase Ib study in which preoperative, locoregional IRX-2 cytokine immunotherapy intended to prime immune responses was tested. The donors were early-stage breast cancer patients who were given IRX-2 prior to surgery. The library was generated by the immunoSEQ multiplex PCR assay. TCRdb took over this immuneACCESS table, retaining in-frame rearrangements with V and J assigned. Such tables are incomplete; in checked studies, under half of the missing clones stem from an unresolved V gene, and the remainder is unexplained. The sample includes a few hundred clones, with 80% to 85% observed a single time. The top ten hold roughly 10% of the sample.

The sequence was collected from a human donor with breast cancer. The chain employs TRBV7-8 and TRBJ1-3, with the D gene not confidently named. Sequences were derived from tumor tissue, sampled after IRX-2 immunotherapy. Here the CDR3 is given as CASSRLSGNTIYF. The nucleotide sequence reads TGTGCCAGCAGTCGCCTGTCTGGAAACACCATATATTTT.